Listed below are T cell receptor beta chains from one sample, sequenced in a study of blood T cell repertoires in COVID-19. TCRdb's copy holds only in-frame clones and misses some; the assay was immunoSEQ multiplex PCR. This sample carries around 310,000 clones, almost 90% of them seen once, and the ten largest clones take around 0.97%. The sequenced material came from peripheral blood. Receptors originate from a woman aged 40 to 49 with COVID-19, enrolled during active disease. Each CDR3 is given with its conserved first and last residue. The D gene is left open where the match is weak. Only some rows state a clone size, as once, few, many or a class for expanded clones.

clone_size: .
v_call: TRBV19
cdr3_length: 13
d_call: TRBD1
j_call: TRBJ2-3
cdr3_aa: CASTDRSTDTQYF
cdr3_nt: TGTGCCAGTACGGACAGGAGCACAGATACGCAGTATTTT

clone_size: .
v_call: TRBV27
cdr3_length: 13
d_call: TRBD1
j_call: TRBJ1-2
cdr3_aa: CASSLGQNYGYTF
cdr3_nt: TGTGCCAGCAGTTTGGGACAGAACTATGGCTACACCTTC

clone_size: .
v_call: TRBV27
cdr3_length: 15
d_call: .
j_call: TRBJ2-1
cdr3_aa: CASSTRGSSYNEQFF
cdr3_nt: TGTGCCAGCTCGACCCGGGGGAGCTCCTACAATGAGCAGTTCTTC

clone_size: .
v_call: TRBV6-6
cdr3_length: 15
d_call: .
j_call: TRBJ1-4
cdr3_aa: CASSYWTVGSEKLFF
cdr3_nt: TGTGCCAGCAGTTACTGGACAGTGGGAAGTGAAAAACTGTTTTTT

clone_size: .
v_call: TRBV6-5
cdr3_length: 13
d_call: .
j_call: TRBJ1-5
cdr3_aa: CASSRAGNQPQHF
cdr3_nt: TGTGCCAGCAGTAGGGCAGGGAATCAGCCCCAGCATTTT

clone_size: .
v_call: TRBV5-1
cdr3_length: 14
d_call: TRBD1
j_call: TRBJ1-1
cdr3_aa: CASRSNTGDTEAFF
cdr3_nt: TGCGCCAGCAGATCCAATACAGGGGACACTGAAGCTTTCTTT

clone_size: .
v_call: TRBV9
cdr3_length: 13
d_call: .
j_call: TRBJ2-7
cdr3_aa: CASSVVGGAEQYF
cdr3_nt: TGTGCCAGCAGCGTAGTAGGAGGGGCCGAGCAGTACTTC

clone_size: .
v_call: TRBV29-1
cdr3_length: 14
d_call: TRBD2
j_call: TRBJ2-7
cdr3_aa: CSAGDTGGGDEQYF
cdr3_nt: TGCAGCGCAGGGGACACAGGCGGGGGGGACGAGCAGTACTTC

clone_size: .
v_call: TRBV12-3/TRBV12-4
cdr3_length: 12
d_call: .
j_call: TRBJ2-5
cdr3_aa: CASSLVLETQYF
cdr3_nt: TGTGCCAGCAGTTTAGTTCTGGAGACCCAGTACTTC

clone_size: .
v_call: TRBV7-6
cdr3_length: 15
d_call: .
j_call: TRBJ1-4
cdr3_aa: CASSLDGGGDEKLFF
cdr3_nt: TGTGCCAGCAGCTTAGACGGGGGAGGGGATGAAAAACTGTTTTTT

clone_size: .
v_call: TRBV7-2
cdr3_length: 17
d_call: .
j_call: TRBJ1-5
cdr3_aa: CASSLASPLVSNQPQHF
cdr3_nt: TGTGCCAGCAGCTTAGCGAGCCCCTTAGTTAGCAATCAGCCCCAGCATTTT

clone_size: .
v_call: TRBV6-5
cdr3_length: 13
d_call: .
j_call: TRBJ1-2
cdr3_aa: CASTLGQRGGYTF
cdr3_nt: TGTGCCAGCACCCTCGGACAGAGGGGTGGCTACACCTTC

clone_size: once
v_call: TRBV28
cdr3_length: 15
d_call: TRBD1
j_call: TRBJ2-7
cdr3_aa: CASSFLWDRSYEQYF
cdr3_nt: TGTGCCAGCAGTTTTTTATGGGACAGGAGCTACGAGCAGTACTTC

clone_size: .
v_call: TRBV7-8
cdr3_length: 14
d_call: TRBD2
j_call: TRBJ2-2
cdr3_aa: CASSLTGRAGELFF
cdr3_nt: TGTGCCAGCAGCTTAACTGGGAGGGCCGGGGAGCTGTTTTTT

clone_size: .
v_call: TRBV7-3
cdr3_length: 13
d_call: TRBD1
j_call: TRBJ1-1
cdr3_aa: CASSSDRETEAFF
cdr3_nt: TGTGCCAGCAGCTCCGACAGGGAAACTGAAGCTTTCTTT

clone_size: .
v_call: TRBV27
cdr3_length: 14
d_call: .
j_call: TRBJ1-2
cdr3_aa: CASSLASRGYGYTF
cdr3_nt: TGTGCCAGCAGTTTAGCCTCGCGGGGCTATGGCTACACCTTC

clone_size: .
v_call: TRBV27
cdr3_length: 18
d_call: .
j_call: TRBJ1-5
cdr3_aa: CASSLYSGGRVGNQPQHF
cdr3_nt: TGTGCCAGCAGTTTATATTCCGGGGGGCGGGTCGGCAATCAGCCCCAGCATTTT

clone_size: .
v_call: TRBV6-1
cdr3_length: 12
d_call: .
j_call: TRBJ1-5
cdr3_aa: CASSEAGGAQHF
cdr3_nt: TGTGCCAGCAGTGAAGCTGGAGGGGCCCAGCATTTT

clone_size: .
v_call: TRBV18
cdr3_length: 14
d_call: TRBD2
j_call: TRBJ2-7
cdr3_aa: CASSGTSAVYEQYF
cdr3_nt: TGTGCCAGCTCCGGGACTAGCGCCGTCTACGAGCAGTACTTC

clone_size: .
v_call: TRBV18
cdr3_length: 15
d_call: .
j_call: TRBJ2-2
cdr3_aa: CASSPTDANTGELFF
cdr3_nt: TGTGCCAGCTCACCGACAGACGCGAACACCGGGGAGCTGTTTTTT

clone_size: .
v_call: TRBV14
cdr3_length: 15
d_call: TRBD2
j_call: TRBJ2-7
cdr3_aa: CASSDPSGGTYEQYF
cdr3_nt: TGTGCCAGCAGCGACCCCAGCGGGGGGACCTACGAGCAGTACTTC

clone_size: .
v_call: TRBV30
cdr3_length: 13
d_call: .
j_call: TRBJ1-1
cdr3_aa: CAWRWGGVGEAFF
cdr3_nt: TGTGCCTGGAGGTGGGGGGGAGTCGGTGAAGCTTTCTTT

clone_size: .
v_call: TRBV7-9
cdr3_length: 15
d_call: TRBD1
j_call: TRBJ1-2
cdr3_aa: CASSPGQGHNYGYTF
cdr3_nt: TGTGCCAGCAGCCCGGGACAGGGACATAACTATGGCTACACCTTC

clone_size: .
v_call: TRBV6-2/TRBV6-3
cdr3_length: 16
d_call: TRBD1
j_call: TRBJ1-5
cdr3_aa: CASSAPGGTGNQPQHF
cdr3_nt: TGTGCCAGCAGTGCCCCAGGGGGAACAGGCAATCAGCCCCAGCATTTT

clone_size: .
v_call: TRBV15
cdr3_length: 14
d_call: .
j_call: TRBJ1-3
cdr3_aa: CATSRGSSGNTIYF
cdr3_nt: TGTGCCACCAGCAGAGGTAGCTCTGGAAACACCATATATTTT

clone_size: few
v_call: TRBV27
cdr3_length: 13
d_call: .
j_call: TRBJ1-6
cdr3_aa: CASSPRTLYDLHF
cdr3_nt: TGTGCCAGCAGTCCTCGGACTCTCTACGACCTCCACTTT

clone_size: .
v_call: TRBV27
cdr3_length: 15
d_call: .
j_call: TRBJ2-3
cdr3_aa: CASSWRVAATDTQYF
cdr3_nt: TGTGCCAGCAGTTGGCGGGTAGCGGCCACAGATACGCAGTATTTT

clone_size: once
v_call: TRBV6-5
cdr3_length: 12
d_call: .
j_call: TRBJ2-3
cdr3_aa: CASRNELARQYF
cdr3_nt: TGTGCCAGCAGAAACGAGCTAGCCAGGCAGTATTTT

clone_size: once
v_call: TRBV5-1
cdr3_length: 17
d_call: TRBD2
j_call: TRBJ2-1
cdr3_aa: CASSLFLRASGVDEQFF
cdr3_nt: TGCGCCAGCAGCTTGTTTCTGAGGGCTAGCGGGGTCGACGAGCAGTTCTTC

clone_size: .
v_call: TRBV9
cdr3_length: 14
d_call: .
j_call: TRBJ2-1
cdr3_aa: CASSLGLRGNEQFF
cdr3_nt: TGTGCCAGCAGTTTAGGCCTGAGGGGGAATGAGCAGTTCTTC

clone_size: .
v_call: TRBV6-6
cdr3_length: 15
d_call: TRBD1
j_call: TRBJ1-1
cdr3_aa: CASRPPKGAVGEAFF
cdr3_nt: TGTGCCAGCAGGCCACCCAAGGGGGCGGTGGGTGAAGCTTTCTTT

clone_size: once
v_call: TRBV27
cdr3_length: 17
d_call: TRBD2
j_call: TRBJ2-1
cdr3_aa: CASSLGPAGGPYNEQFF
cdr3_nt: TGTGCCAGCAGTTTGGGCCCCGCGGGAGGGCCGTACAATGAGCAGTTCTTC

clone_size: .
v_call: TRBV28
cdr3_length: 12
d_call: .
j_call: TRBJ1-5
cdr3_aa: CASRIQKQPQHF
cdr3_nt: TGTGCCAGCAGAATTCAGAAGCAGCCCCAGCATTTT

clone_size: .
v_call: TRBV6-5
cdr3_length: 13
d_call: .
j_call: TRBJ2-3
cdr3_aa: CASSQPGRNTQYF
cdr3_nt: TGTGCCAGCAGTCAACCGGGGAGAAATACGCAGTATTTT

clone_size: .
v_call: TRBV7-3
cdr3_length: 19
d_call: TRBD2
j_call: TRBJ2-3
cdr3_aa: CASSLTGGTSGRLTDTQYF
cdr3_nt: TGTGCCAGCAGCTTAACGGGTGGGACTAGCGGGAGGTTAACAGATACGCAGTATTTT

clone_size: .
v_call: TRBV19
cdr3_length: 16
d_call: TRBD2
j_call: TRBJ2-7
cdr3_aa: CASSGPGQGGAYEQYF
cdr3_nt: TGTGCCAGTAGCGGGCCGGGGCAGGGAGGGGCCTACGAGCAGTACTTC

clone_size: .
v_call: TRBV28
cdr3_length: 16
d_call: TRBD1
j_call: TRBJ1-5
cdr3_aa: CASSYRTGGLRQPQHF
cdr3_nt: TGTGCCAGCAGTTACCGGACAGGGGGATTGCGTCAGCCCCAGCATTTT

clone_size: .
v_call: TRBV6-5
cdr3_length: 12
d_call: .
j_call: TRBJ1-1
cdr3_aa: CASSSRITEAFF
cdr3_nt: TGTGCCAGCAGCTCCCGTATCACTGAAGCTTTCTTT

clone_size: few
v_call: TRBV4-3
cdr3_length: 15
d_call: TRBD1
j_call: TRBJ2-5
cdr3_aa: CASSPGTGGAETQYF
cdr3_nt: TGCGCCAGCAGCCCCGGGACAGGGGGCGCAGAGACCCAGTACTTC

clone_size: .
v_call: TRBV24-1
cdr3_length: 16
d_call: .
j_call: TRBJ2-3
cdr3_aa: CATSDSDGGWADTQYF
cdr3_nt: TGTGCCACCAGTGATTCGGACGGAGGGTGGGCAGATACGCAGTATTTT

clone_size: .
v_call: TRBV4-1
cdr3_length: 12
d_call: .
j_call: TRBJ2-3
cdr3_aa: CASSLFTDTQYF
cdr3_nt: TGCGCCAGCAGCCTCTTCACAGATACGCAGTATTTT

clone_size: .
v_call: TRBV27
cdr3_length: 16
d_call: TRBD1
j_call: TRBJ1-5
cdr3_aa: CASSLVVGQVMEPQHF
cdr3_nt: TGTGCCAGCAGTTTAGTAGTCGGACAGGTCATGGAGCCCCAGCATTTT

clone_size: .
v_call: TRBV7-8
cdr3_length: 15
d_call: .
j_call: TRBJ2-3
cdr3_aa: CASSLKISGSDTQYF
cdr3_nt: TGTGCCAGCAGCTTAAAGATTAGCGGATCAGATACGCAGTATTTT

clone_size: .
v_call: TRBV28
cdr3_length: 13
d_call: .
j_call: TRBJ1-2
cdr3_aa: CASSAPGWNGYTF
cdr3_nt: TGTGCCAGCAGTGCACCAGGGTGGAACGGCTACACCTTC

clone_size: .
v_call: TRBV7-2
cdr3_length: 13
d_call: .
j_call: TRBJ1-2
cdr3_aa: CASSFPPDYGYTF
cdr3_nt: TGTGCCAGCAGCTTTCCTCCGGACTATGGCTACACCTTC

clone_size: .
v_call: TRBV27
cdr3_length: 13
d_call: .
j_call: TRBJ1-6
cdr3_aa: CASTGSYNSPLHF
cdr3_nt: TGTGCCAGTACGGGCTCCTATAATTCACCCCTCCACTTT

clone_size: once
v_call: TRBV27
cdr3_length: 16
d_call: .
j_call: TRBJ1-1
cdr3_aa: CASSPLGWGGGTEAFF
cdr3_nt: TGTGCCAGCAGTCCTTTGGGTTGGGGAGGAGGCACTGAAGCTTTCTTT

clone_size: .
v_call: TRBV10-3
cdr3_length: 17
d_call: TRBD1
j_call: TRBJ2-1
cdr3_aa: CAIKRTGASFSYNEQFF
cdr3_nt: TGTGCCATCAAAAGGACAGGGGCTTCCTTCTCCTACAATGAGCAGTTCTTC

clone_size: .
v_call: TRBV10-3
cdr3_length: 16
d_call: TRBD1
j_call: TRBJ1-5
cdr3_aa: CAISLGQGAPGQPQHF
cdr3_nt: TGTGCCATCAGCTTGGGACAGGGGGCGCCGGGTCAGCCCCAGCATTTT

clone_size: once
v_call: TRBV5-1
cdr3_length: 16
d_call: TRBD2
j_call: TRBJ2-3
cdr3_aa: CASSLPLAGASDTQYF
cdr3_nt: TGCGCCAGCAGCTTACCTCTAGCGGGGGCTTCCGATACGCAGTATTTT

clone_size: .
v_call: TRBV2
cdr3_length: 15
d_call: TRBD1
j_call: TRBJ2-7
cdr3_aa: CASSGDRGISYEQYF
cdr3_nt: TGTGCCAGCAGTGGGGACAGGGGGATATCCTACGAGCAGTACTTC

clone_size: .
v_call: TRBV28
cdr3_length: 14
d_call: .
j_call: TRBJ1-4
cdr3_aa: CASTKGQSGEKLFF
cdr3_nt: TGTGCCAGCACCAAAGGACAGAGTGGGGAAAAACTGTTTTTT

clone_size: .
v_call: TRBV27
cdr3_length: 18
d_call: .
j_call: TRBJ2-1
cdr3_aa: CASSLVAAGYPSYNEQFF
cdr3_nt: TGTGCCAGCAGTTTAGTGGCTGCAGGCTATCCCTCCTACAATGAGCAGTTCTTC

clone_size: .
v_call: TRBV27
cdr3_length: 15
d_call: TRBD1
j_call: TRBJ1-3
cdr3_aa: CASSQGAPWGDTIYF
cdr3_nt: TGTGCCAGCAGCCAGGGGGCTCCCTGGGGTGACACCATATATTTT

clone_size: .
v_call: TRBV11-2
cdr3_length: 15
d_call: TRBD1
j_call: TRBJ1-4
cdr3_aa: CASSYRQGINEKLFF
cdr3_nt: TGTGCCAGCAGTTACAGACAGGGAATCAATGAAAAACTGTTTTTT